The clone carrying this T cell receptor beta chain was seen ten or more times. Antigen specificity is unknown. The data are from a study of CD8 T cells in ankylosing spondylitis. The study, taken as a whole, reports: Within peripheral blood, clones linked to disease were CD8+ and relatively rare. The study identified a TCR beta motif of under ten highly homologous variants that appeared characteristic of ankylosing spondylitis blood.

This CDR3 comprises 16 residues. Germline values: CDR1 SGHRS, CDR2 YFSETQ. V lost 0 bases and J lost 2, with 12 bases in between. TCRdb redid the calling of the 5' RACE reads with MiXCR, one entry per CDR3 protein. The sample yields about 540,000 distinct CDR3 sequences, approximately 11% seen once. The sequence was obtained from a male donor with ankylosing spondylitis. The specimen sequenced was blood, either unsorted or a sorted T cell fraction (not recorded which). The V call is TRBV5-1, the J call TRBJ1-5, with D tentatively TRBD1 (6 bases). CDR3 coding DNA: TGCGCCAGCAGCTTGGGGGGGGCGAGCGGCAATCAGCCCCAGCATTTT. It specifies CASSLGGASGNQPQHF.